This T cell receptor beta chain comes out of a study of T cells in localized non-small cell lung cancer. The method was immunoSEQ multiplex PCR; TCRdb's version includes in-frame clones alone and lacks a portion of them. Of roughly 3,800 clones in the sample, less than 40% were seen once. Study results and limitations: Clonality of T cells reached its maximum in uninvolved adjacent lung, surpassing tumor. Longer overall survival accompanied higher blood T cell density.

In this sample, this clone is medium-sized. Its antigen is unknown. CDR1 is SGDLS and CDR2 is YYNGEE in the germline V gene. The CDR3 totals 16 residues. V shed 4 bases and J shed 4 bases, with 20 bases lying between them. Sequenced here: lung tumor tissue, sampled before any cancer treatment. The receptor was isolated from a male donor aged 60 or over with stage III lung adenocarcinoma. This chain uses TRBV9 with TRBJ2-5; maybe TRBD2 (5 bases). The CDR3 DNA is TGTGCCAGCAGCTTCTCAGGAGGTGCGGTCGGAGAGACCCAGTACTTC. Its translation is CASSFSGGAVGETQYF.